This paragraph covers one T cell receptor beta chain sequence. Its antigen remains unknown. CFSE-dim autoproliferating and CFSE-high non-proliferating T cells from unstimulated culture were sequenced separately. Replicate wells were pooled after more than 6 days of stimulus-free culture of around 54 million CFSE-labeled PBMCs. This record belongs to a study of memory B cells and T cells in multiple sclerosis. This CDR3 region has 13 residues. Germline V gene lookup returns CDR1 KGHSH and CDR2 LQKENI. Trimming pared 0 bases from V and 7 bases from J, leaving 7 bases between. Libraries were prepared by immunoSEQ multiplex PCR; TCRdb keeps only in-frame clonotypes and omits some of them. The data show 46,000 or so clones, roughly 80% seen once.

The material sequenced was PBMCs from blood kept in culture. This chain joins TRBV18 and TRBJ2-1; D uncertain. The clonotype comes from a human donor with multiple sclerosis. CDR3 nucleotide sequence: TGTGCCAGCTCACCACCTCAAGTAAATGAGCAGTTCTTC. Translating it yields CASSPPQVNEQFF.